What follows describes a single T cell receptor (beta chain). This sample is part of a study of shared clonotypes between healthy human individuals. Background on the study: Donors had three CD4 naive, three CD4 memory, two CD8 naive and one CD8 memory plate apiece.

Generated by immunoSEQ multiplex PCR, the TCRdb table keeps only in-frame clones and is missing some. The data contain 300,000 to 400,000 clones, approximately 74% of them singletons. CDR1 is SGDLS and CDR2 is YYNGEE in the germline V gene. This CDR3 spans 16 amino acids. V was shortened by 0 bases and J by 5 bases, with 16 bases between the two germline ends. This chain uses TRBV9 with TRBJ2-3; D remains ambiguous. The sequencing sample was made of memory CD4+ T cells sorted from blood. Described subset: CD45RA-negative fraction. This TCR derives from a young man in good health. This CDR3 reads CASSVETDTVEDTQYF. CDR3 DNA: TGTGCCAGCAGCGTAGAGACCGACACGGTGGAAGATACGCAGTATTTT.